This T cell receptor beta chain is drawn from a study of blood T cell repertoires in COVID-19 (dated by TCRdb to 2020 to 2021). The study in broad terms: Samples covering the acute and convalescent phases of COVID-19 were provided by collaborators in the United States, Italy and Spain. The dataset comprised deeply sampled blood TCRbeta repertoires from subjects exposed to, actively infected with, or recovered from COVID-19. The samples were drawn from the first 160 participants of the ongoing ImmuneRACE study and from 950 to 1,500 subjects provided by 6 global collaborators. Nearly every sample came with metadata listing a de-identified subject ID, COVID-19 status, age in years and sex. The repertoires were made available in a free public database intended to serve as a resource for research on the immune response to SARS-CoV-2. Where HLA class I and class II types were available, the types were taken from metadata supplied by the sample provider, not from assay-based typing. The material from the prospective study consisted of cDNA or gDNA derived from T cells, B-cell-depleted T cells, or PBMCs.

About this clone: Its antigen specificity is not known. Base qualities are not recorded, but no much larger clone differs from it by a single base.

On the study overall, not on this receptor specifically: The amount of clinical and demographic metadata varied by source and participant and was provided uncurated.

The CDR3 covers 16 residues, taking in both the cysteine and the phenylalanine. The retained sequence is limited to the CDR3, 48 bases, with the frame set at the first base. The germline V gene supplies CDR1 SGHTA and CDR2 FQGNSA. Relative to germline, V is 0 bases shorter and J is 0 bases shorter, with 10 bases between their ends. The immunoSEQ Assay, a bias-controlled multiplex PCR, was used to amplify TCRbeta CDR3 regions from genomic DNA. As for the original processing: Nucleated cell counts per sample were estimated from amplification of reference gene primers within the assay. To quantify the absolute abundance of each unique TCRbeta CDR3 rearrangement, sequence reads were collapsed and filtered. Productive Simpson clonality was computed per sample as the square root of Simpson's diversity index over productive rearrangements. TCRdb mirrors the immuneACCESS table, restricted to in-frame sequences. Some clones are absent from its copies; in checked studies, under half trace to an unresolved V gene, and the reason for the others is unknown. That table is the source of V, J and clone size, and D and trimming were worked out from the DNA. The sample table contains 130,000 to 150,000 clones; only one count was recorded for 85% to 90% of them. 30% to 45% of the sample rests with the top ten.

Samples from volunteer blood donors who had recovered from COVID-19 were contributed by a second Seattle source. The collaborating institutions used their own protocols to collect whole blood in K2EDTA tubes. For TCRbeta analysis, collaborator samples were shipped as frozen whole blood, as isolated PBMCs, or as DNA extracted from either sample type. The sequence came from a man aged 50 to 59 who had recovered from COVID-19. The chain is encoded by TRBV7-2 joined to TRBJ2-3; a tentative D match to TRBD2 spans 5 bases. Input material: peripheral blood. The CDR3 sequence is CASSLAGGFSTDTQYF. In nucleotide form, the sequence is TGTGCCAGCAGCTTAGCGGGCGGGTTTAGCACAGATACGCAGTATTTT.